Shown below are 21 T cell receptor beta chains from a single sample sequenced in a study of blood T cell repertoires in COVID-19. Profiled with immunoSEQ multiplex PCR; TCRdb holds only in-frame clones, not every one. The sample comprises about 300,000 clones, more than 75% of which are singletons, and around 1.5% rests with the top ten. Sequences were obtained from peripheral blood. These receptors came from a woman aged 50 to 65 with acute or convalescent COVID-19.

V usage is TRBV7-6 and J usage is TRBJ2-1; TRBD1 aligns across 8 bases. J was trimmed by 7 bases and V by 5 bases; bases with no gene match: 7. This CDR3 spans 14 amino acids. Germline loops: CDR1 SGHVS, CDR2 FNYEAQ. CDR3 in amino acids: CASSVRTGWNEQFF. The CDR3 DNA sequence: TGTGCCAGCAGCGTCCGGACAGGGTGGAATGAGCAGTTCTTC.

This chain connects TRBV27 to TRBJ1-5; TRBD1 agrees at 7 bases. The CDR3 runs to 15 residues. Germline values: CDR1 MNHEY, CDR2 SMNVEV (reference sequence). Trimming took 5 bases from V and 10 from J; bases not matched to a gene: 14. The CDR3 DNA is TGTGCCAGCAGTCCCGCGGGTAAGGGGGCTCGTCCCCAGCATTTT. This sequence encodes CASSPAGKGARPQHF.

The V call is TRBV5-1, the J call TRBJ2-7; 8 bases are a match to TRBD1. The CDR3 loop spans 16 amino acids. In germline, CDR1 is SGHRS, CDR2 YFSETQ. The junction had 13 bases not matched to a gene; V was cut back by 4 bases and J by 4 bases. In DNA form, the CDR3 reads TGCGCCAGCAGCAAAACAGGGACAGGAGGTTTTTACGAGCAGTACTTC. Its translation is CASSKTGTGGFYEQYF. Using reference TRBV5-1 and TRBJ2-7 for the parts outside the CDR3, the full variable domain is KAGVTQTPRYLIKTRGQQVTLSCSPISGHRSVSWYQQTPGQGLQFLFEYFSETQRNKGNFPGRFSGRQFSNSRSEMNVSTLELGDSALYLCASSKTGTGGFYEQYFGPGTRLTVT.

In this sample, this clone turned up once. V usage is TRBV6-2 or TRBV6-3 and J usage is TRBJ2-7; TRBD2 aligns across 11 bases. Germline V gene data show CDR1 as MNHEY and CDR2 as SVGEGT. V shed 0 bases and J 3 bases; nucleotides not matched to a gene: 4. This CDR3 comprises 16 residues. The CDR3, as DNA: TGTGCCAGCAGTTACTCGACTAGCGGGAACGACTACGAGCAGTACTTC. Translating gives CASSYSTSGNDYEQYF.

This rearrangement joins TRBV30 to TRBJ1-2, with 7 bases identical to TRBD1. The CDR3 extends over 15 amino acids. V shed 4 bases, J shed 6 bases, and the junction held 14 bases outside the gene matches. CDR1 GTSNPN and CDR2 SVGIG come from the germline V gene (reference sequence). The CDR3 protein is CAWTKGQIQGDGYTF. The CDR3 DNA follows: TGTGCCTGGACCAAGGGACAGATCCAGGGGGATGGCTACACCTTC. Combining the CDR3 with reference TRBV30 and TRBJ1-2 gives the whole variable domain SQTIHQWPATLVQPVGSPLSLECTVEGTSNPNLYWYRQAAGRGLQLLFYSVGIGQISSEVPQNLSASRPQDRQFILSSKKLLLSDSGFYLCAWTKGQIQGDGYTFGSGTRLTVV.

This clone was recorded a few times. The chain is built from TRBV2 and TRBJ1-2; D is perhaps TRBD1 (5 bases). Germline CDR1 and CDR2: SNHLY and FYNNEI. Trimming left V 3 bases short and J 7 bases short, with 12 bases between. The CDR3 contains 13 residues. The CDR3, as DNA: TGTGCCAGCAGTGAGTTCTCCGGGGGTGGCTACACCTTC. This gives the protein CASSEFSGGGYTF.

This clone was seen more than once but under ten times. This chain links TRBV24-1 with TRBJ1-5; the match to TRBD1 covers 7 bases. The CDR3 covers 16 residues. V trimming: 0 bases; J trimming: 10 bases; junction bases outside the gene matches: 11. Germline lookup yields CDR1 KGHDR and CDR2 SFDVKD. The CDR3 region is CATSDLQEGANGPQHF. For the CDR3, the DNA is TGTGCCACCAGTGATTTGCAGGAGGGGGCTAATGGTCCCCAGCATTTT.

This chain links TRBV10-2 with TRBJ2-7, with D tentatively TRBD2 (6 bases). The CDR3 consists of 13 residues. The germline V gene encodes CDR1 WSHSY and CDR2 SAAADI. Trimming took 6 bases from V and 6 from J, leaving 15 bases between them. The CDR3 spells CASRASGAGEQYF. The CDR3 DNA sequence: TGCGCCAGCAGGGCCTCGGGAGCGGGCGAGCAGTACTTC.

The chain employs TRBV27 and TRBJ1-6; 11 positions match TRBD1. V shed 4 bases and J 3 bases; nucleotides not matched to a gene: 17. The CDR3 runs to 21 residues. Germline V lookup: CDR1 MNHEY, CDR2 SMNVEV (reference sequence). CDR3: CASSSIRGQGVPDYYNSPLHF. The CDR3 DNA sequence: TGTGCCAGCAGTTCTATTCGGGGACAGGGGGTTCCGGATTACTATAATTCACCCCTCCACTTT.

This chain joins TRBV30 and TRBJ1-6, with D possibly matching TRBD1 (6 bases). V lost 5 bases and J 3 bases, leaving 23 bases between the germline ends. Germline values: CDR1 GTSNPN, CDR2 SVGIG (reference sequence). The length of the CDR3 is 18 residues. This CDR3 reads CAWRHYQQGRGYNSPLHF. The CDR3 region has the DNA TGTGCCTGGCGCCATTACCAACAGGGTCGCGGCTATAATTCACCCCTCCACTTT.

The V gene is TRBV5-1, the J gene TRBJ2-1; TRBD2 agrees at 8 bases. Germline trimming cut 4 bases from V and 7 bases from J; bases unmatched to any gene: 13. The CDR3 covers 16 residues. Germline CDR1 and CDR2: SGHRS and YFSETQ. The CDR3 DNA is TGCGCCAGCAGCCCCCGGGGGGGCGCCGACACAAATGAGCAGTTCTTC. Its protein is CASSPRGGADTNEQFF.

In this sample, this clone turned up a few times. The V call is TRBV3-1 (or the pseudogene TRBV3-2), the J call TRBJ1-2; D is perhaps TRBD1 (5 bases). V dropped 6 bases and J dropped 4 bases, with 18 bases sitting between them. The CDR3 extends over 15 amino acids. Germline CDR1 reads LGHDT; CDR2 reads YNNKEL (reference sequence). The CDR3 nucleotides are TGTGCCAGCAGTATGGGGCAGGGCTTGGGCTATGGCTACACCTTC. The encoded protein is CASSMGQGLGYGYTF.

This rearrangement joins TRBV27 to TRBJ1-2; tentative D call: TRBD1 (5 bases). Germline-derived CDR1 and CDR2 are MNHEY and SMNVEV (reference sequence). Trimming pared 5 bases from V and 13 bases from J, leaving 17 bases between. This CDR3 region has 12 residues. The CDR3 region has the DNA TGTGCCAGCAGTCCACCCCAGGGTAGAACCACCTTC. This encodes CASSPPQGRTTF.

This rearrangement joins TRBV6-5 to TRBJ2-1, with unresolved D. Trimming pared 7 bases from V and 8 bases from J, leaving 15 bases between. CDR1 MNHEY and CDR2 SVGAGI come from the germline V gene. This CDR3 is built from 13 residues. The CDR3 loop reads CASTPTGVDEQFF. CDR3 bases: TGTGCCAGCACGCCCACCGGTGTGGATGAGCAGTTCTTC.

The chain employs TRBV24-1 and TRBJ1-2, with 10 bases fitting TRBD1. CDR3 length: 14 residues. The J segment lost 4 bases and the V segment lost 6 bases, leaving 4 bases of the junction unmatched. Germline assignment: CDR1 KGHDR and CDR2 SFDVKD. The CDR3: CATSSGQGTYGYTF. In nucleotides, the CDR3 is TGTGCCACCAGTTCGGGACAGGGGACCTATGGCTACACCTTC.

This sequence joins TRBV4-3 and TRBJ1-6, with D maybe TRBD1 (6 bases). The CDR3 covers 15 residues. The V and J ends lost 4 bases and 7 bases respectively, with 14 bases between them. Germline V gene sequence: CDR1 LGHNA, CDR2 YSLEER. The DNA for the CDR3 is TGCGCCAGCAGCCTTAGGACAGCAGACAATTCACCCCTCCACTTT. Its translation: CASSLRTADNSPLHF.

This clone was picked up one time. The CDR3 nucleotides read TGTGCCTGGAGTGTACAGGGGAGGCGTCACTATGGCTACACCTTC. Amino acid sequence: CAWSVQGRRHYGYTF. The rearrangement links TRBV30 to TRBJ1-2; the match to TRBD1 covers 7 bases. The germline CDR1 and CDR2 sequences are GTSNPN and SVGIG (reference sequence). This CDR3 has 15 amino acids. Trimming took 0 bases from V and 3 from J; bases not matched to a gene: 7. Filled out from reference TRBV30 and TRBJ1-2, the complete variable domain reads SQTIHQWPATLVQPVGSPLSLECTVEGTSNPNLYWYRQAAGRGLQLLFYSVGIGQISSEVPQNLSASRPQDRQFILSSKKLLLSDSGFYLCAWSVQGRRHYGYTFGSGTRLTVV.

The genes are TRBV5-8 and TRBJ1-4; D is unclear. CDR1 is SGHTS, CDR2 YDEGEE, per germline. V was clipped by 2 bases and J by 2 bases, with 10 bases between them. The CDR3 has 15 residues. This CDR3 reads CASSLGVGTNEKLFF. The CDR3 DNA reads as TGTGCCAGCAGCTTAGGAGTTGGTACTAATGAAAAACTGTTTTTT. Variable domain in full (rest from reference TRBV5-8 and TRBJ1-4): EAGVTQSPTHLIKTRGQQATLRCSPISGHTSVYWYQQALGLGLQFLLWYDEGEERNRGNFPPRFSGRQFPNYSSELNVNALELEDSALYLCASSLGVGTNEKLFFGSGTQLSVL.

The rearrangement uses TRBV27 and TRBJ2-2; unclear D gene. This CDR3 region has 14 residues. Germline V CDR1 and CDR2: MNHEY, SMNVEV (reference sequence). Trimming cost V 5 bases and J 2 bases, with 9 bases left between them. CDR3 residues: CASSLLGNTGELFF. The CDR3 DNA reads TGTGCCAGCAGTCTCCTAGGAAACACCGGGGAGCTGTTTTTT.

The chain recombines TRBV11-2 with TRBJ2-1, with a possible D match to TRBD2 (5 bases). The CDR3 loop spans 13 amino acids. Per germline, CDR1 SGHAT and CDR2 FQNNGV. Trimming took off 3 bases at V and 6 bases at J, with 9 bases between the two ends. The CDR3 sequence: CASSFGGSNEQFF. CDR3 bases: TGTGCCAGCAGCTTCGGTGGGAGCAATGAGCAGTTCTTC.

The rearrangement uses TRBV19 and TRBJ2-7, with unresolved D. The CDR3 is 11 residues long. Germline values: CDR1 LNHDA, CDR2 SQIVND (reference sequence). Trimming stripped 5 bases from V and 7 bases from J, with 9 bases between. The CDR3 protein is CASSEREEQYF. The CDR3 nucleotides are TGTGCCAGTAGTGAGCGAGAGGAGCAGTACTTC.